This T cell receptor beta chain emerged from a study of control samples from healthy donors and cancer patients. The CDR3 covers 13 residues. V dropped 8 bases and J dropped 3 bases, with 11 bases sitting between them. The data were produced by immunoSEQ multiplex PCR, yet TCRdb's version contains in-frame clones alone and is incomplete. In the table there are about 410,000 clones, 90% of which are singletons. The chain combines TRBV12-3 or TRBV12-4 with TRBJ2-4; D may be TRBD2 (6 bases). Material for sequencing was PBMCs. The TCR sequence derives from a man aged 40-50 years with head and neck cancer. CDR3 amino acids: CASGWGVKNIQYF. CDR3 DNA sequence: TGTGCCAGCGGATGGGGGGTCAAAAACATTCAGTACTTC.